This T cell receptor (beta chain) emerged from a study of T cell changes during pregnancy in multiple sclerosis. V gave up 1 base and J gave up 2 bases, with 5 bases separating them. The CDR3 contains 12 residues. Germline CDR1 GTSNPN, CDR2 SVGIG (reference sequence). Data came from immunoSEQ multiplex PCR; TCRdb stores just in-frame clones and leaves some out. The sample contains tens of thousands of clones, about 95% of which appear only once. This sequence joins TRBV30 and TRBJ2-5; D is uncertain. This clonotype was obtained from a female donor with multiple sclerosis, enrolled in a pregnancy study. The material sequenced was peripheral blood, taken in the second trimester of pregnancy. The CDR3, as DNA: TGTGCCTGGAGTGGGCTTCAAGAGACCCAGTACTTC. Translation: CAWSGLQETQYF.